A selection of T cell receptor beta chains follows, all from one sample in a study of blood T cell repertoires in COVID-19. Sequencing used immunoSEQ multiplex PCR; TCRdb keeps in-frame clones, though not all of them. The sample gives around 160,000 clones, just over 90% of which show up once; roughly 2.3% is in the top ten. Source material: peripheral blood. The receptors here all came from a man aged 18 to 30 with acute or convalescent COVID-19. Each CDR3 is given with its conserved first and last residue. A D gene is named only where the DNA matches it firmly. Clone size appears in some rows only: once, few, many, or a class for an expanded clone.

CDR3nt	CDR3aa	j_gene	len	v_gene	d_gene	abundance
TGTGCCAGCAGCCCAGCGAATAGCAATCAGCCCCAGCATTTT	CASSPANSNQPQHF	TRBJ1-5	14	TRBV5-5	.	.
TGCGCCAGCAGCTTGTCCCAGGGACAGGGATATGGCTACACCTTC	CASSLSQGQGYGYTF	TRBJ1-2	15	TRBV5-1	TRBD1	.
TGTGCCAGCAGCCCCCCTCGCCCGGGACTAGCCAATTTGGGGGAGCTGTTTTTT	CASSPPRPGLANLGELFF	TRBJ2-2	18	TRBV11-2	TRBD2	.
TGTGCCAGCAGTTTATCCCCAGGGGACCGCAATCAGCCCCAGCATTTT	CASSLSPGDRNQPQHF	TRBJ1-5	16	TRBV27	.	.
TGTGCCAGCAGCTTGACTAGCACAGATACGCAGTATTTT	CASSLTSTDTQYF	TRBJ2-3	13	TRBV5-6	.	.
TGTGCCAGCAGTATTCGGGGACAGGAGAACTATGGCTACACCTTC	CASSIRGQENYGYTF	TRBJ1-2	15	TRBV6-5	TRBD1	.
TGTGCCAGCAGCTTACCAGCGCTATCCTACAATGAGCAGTTCTTC	CASSLPALSYNEQFF	TRBJ2-1	15	TRBV11-2	.	.
TGTGCCATCAGTGTTGGAGCAATACAGGGATCTGGGGCCAACGTCCTGACTTTC	CAISVGAIQGSGANVLTF	TRBJ2-6	18	TRBV10-3	.	.
TGTGCCAGCAGCCACCACGGACAGGGGGATAGCAATCAGCCCCAGCATTTT	CASSHHGQGDSNQPQHF	TRBJ1-5	17	TRBV4-2	TRBD1	.
TGCGCCAGCAGCTTGGGACAGACCACAGATACGCAGTATTTT	CASSLGQTTDTQYF	TRBJ2-3	14	TRBV5-1	.	.
TGTGCCAGCAGCCAGACAGGGGGTAGTGGAGATACGCAGTATTTT	CASSQTGGSGDTQYF	TRBJ2-3	15	TRBV5-4	TRBD1	once
TGTGCCAGCAGAGCTGGGACAGGGTATACTCAGCCCCAGCATTTT	CASRAGTGYTQPQHF	TRBJ1-5	15	TRBV6-5	TRBD1	.
TGTGCCAGCAGCCAAGCAAGTCTCCTTCTGGGGGCTGGCTACACCTTC	CASSQASLLLGAGYTF	TRBJ1-2	16	TRBV14	.	.
TGTGCCAGCAGCTTAGCTACAGGGGCCGTTAACTATGGCTACACCTTC	CASSLATGAVNYGYTF	TRBJ1-2	16	TRBV7-9	TRBD1	.
TGCGCCAGCAGCTTGGAGAGCAACACTGAAGCTTTCTTT	CASSLESNTEAFF	TRBJ1-1	13	TRBV5-1	.	.
TGTGCCAGCAGCCCCGGGACAGGGACCTACGAGCAGTACTTC	CASSPGTGTYEQYF	TRBJ2-7	14	TRBV9	TRBD1	.
TGTGCCAGCAGCCCGCGCGGCTACGAGCAGTACTTC	CASSPRGYEQYF	TRBJ2-7	12	TRBV3-1/TRBV3-2	.	once
TGCAGTGCTGAGGTAGACACTGAAGCTTTCTTT	CSAEVDTEAFF	TRBJ1-1	11	TRBV20-1	.	once
TGTGCCAGCAGTCTACGCGCGAATACAGGAGATACGCAGTATTTT	CASSLRANTGDTQYF	TRBJ2-3	15	TRBV6-5	.	.
TGTGCCAGCAGTTCCGGGACTAGCGACAATGAGCAGTTCTTC	CASSSGTSDNEQFF	TRBJ2-1	14	TRBV25-1	TRBD2	.
TGTGCCAGTGGACAGGGAGGCTTTAACACCATATATTTT	CASGQGGFNTIYF	TRBJ1-3	13	TRBV19	TRBD1	.
TGTGCCAGCAGCGTAGTGGGGGACAGAGGCTACGAGCAGTACTTC	CASSVVGDRGYEQYF	TRBJ2-7	15	TRBV9	TRBD1	.
TGTGCCAGCAGCCAAAACGGCGGGGAAGCTAACTATGGCTACACCTTC	CASSQNGGEANYGYTF	TRBJ1-2	16	TRBV7-8	.	.
TGCGCCAGCAGCTTGGTGCCGGTCTCTGGGGCCAACGTCCTGACTTTC	CASSLVPVSGANVLTF	TRBJ2-6	16	TRBV5-1	.	few
TGTGCCAGCAGCTTCCGGAGAGGGTCCTACGAGCAGTACTTC	CASSFRRGSYEQYF	TRBJ2-7	14	TRBV7-2	.	.
TGCGCCAGCAGCTTGGCGGACAATAACTATGGCTACACCTTC	CASSLADNNYGYTF	TRBJ1-2	14	TRBV5-1	.	.
TGTGCCAGCTCACCAGACAGGGCGCCGGAGACTGAAGCTTTCTTT	CASSPDRAPETEAFF	TRBJ1-1	15	TRBV18	TRBD1	.
TGTGCCAGCAGCCCGCGACAGGGGAGGGAAAAACTGTTTTTT	CASSPRQGREKLFF	TRBJ1-4	14	TRBV9	TRBD1	.
TGTGCCACCAGCGCGGACAGGGCTGACAATCAGCCCCAGCATTTT	CATSADRADNQPQHF	TRBJ1-5	15	TRBV15	TRBD1	.
TGTGCCAGCAGTCCCCGACAGGGTTGGACTAATGAAAAACTGTTTTTT	CASSPRQGWTNEKLFF	TRBJ1-4	16	TRBV27	TRBD1	.
TGTGCCAGCGGGGGACAGGGGATAAACGAGCAGTACTTC	CASGGQGINEQYF	TRBJ2-7	13	TRBV2	TRBD1	.
TGTGCCAGCAGTGAAGAGGGAGTTGGGGGCTACACCTTC	CASSEEGVGGYTF	TRBJ1-2	13	TRBV2	.	.
TGTGCCAGTAGCCTCAACAGTCTCAATCAGCCCCAGCATTTT	CASSLNSLNQPQHF	TRBJ1-5	14	TRBV19	.	.
TGTGCCAGCAGTTACGCTACTAGCGGGGGCCTCGAGCAGTACTTC	CASSYATSGGLEQYF	TRBJ2-7	15	TRBV6-6	TRBD2	.
TGTGCCAGCAGTTATATTGACAGGGGGCGGACCGGGGAGCTGTTTTTT	CASSYIDRGRTGELFF	TRBJ2-2	16	TRBV6-6	TRBD1	.
TGTGCCACCAGTGGGACGGGACAGAATACCGGGGAGCTGTTTTTT	CATSGTGQNTGELFF	TRBJ2-2	15	TRBV24-1	TRBD1	.
TGTGCCAGCAGCCTACGGGGGGCGAGCTACGAGCAGTACTTC	CASSLRGASYEQYF	TRBJ2-7	14	TRBV7-6	.	.
TGTGCCAGCAGTGCTTCAGGGGGTAATAGCAATCAGCCCCAGCATTTT	CASSASGGNSNQPQHF	TRBJ1-5	16	TRBV6-4	TRBD1	.
TGTGCCGCGAAAAAGACAGGGGACTACACCTTC	CAAKKTGDYTF	TRBJ1-2	11	TRBV10-3	TRBD1	.
TGTGCCAGCAGACCTAGGACAGGGTTAGATACGCAGTATTTT	CASRPRTGLDTQYF	TRBJ2-3	14	TRBV2	TRBD1	.
TGCGCCAGCAGCTTGGGACTAGGTGGCACCGGGGAGCTGTTTTTT	CASSLGLGGTGELFF	TRBJ2-2	15	TRBV5-1	.	.
TGTGCCAGCAGTTACGGAGAAGTCAGCTCCTACGAGCAGTACTTC	CASSYGEVSSYEQYF	TRBJ2-7	15	TRBV6-5	.	.
TGTGCCAGCAGCCGACACCCAGATACGCAGTATTTT	CASSRHPDTQYF	TRBJ2-3	12	TRBV6-1	.	.
TGTGCCAGTAGTTCTGCTATGATCGGGGAGACCCAGTACTTC	CASSSAMIGETQYF	TRBJ2-5	14	TRBV19	.	.
TGTGCCGCTGCCGGGGGGCAGGATCAGCCCCAGCATTTT	CAAAGGQDQPQHF	TRBJ1-5	13	TRBV5-4	.	.
TGTGCCAGCAGCCAGGGCGGGGGGCCGTATGGCTACACCTTC	CASSQGGGPYGYTF	TRBJ1-2	14	TRBV7-9	.	.
TGCGCCAGCAGTGAGTCAGGAGGGGCCAAAGAGACCCAGTACTTC	CASSESGGAKETQYF	TRBJ2-5	15	TRBV10-1	.	.
TGTGCCAGCTCACCCTCGTTACAGGCGGTTAACTATGGCTACACCTTC	CASSPSLQAVNYGYTF	TRBJ1-2	16	TRBV18	.	.
TGCGCCAGCAGCCACTCCCCAGGGACACTGACTGGAAACACCATATATTTT	CASSHSPGTLTGNTIYF	TRBJ1-3	17	TRBV5-1	.	.
TGTGCCAGCAGCTTAGGAGCGGGGGGCGGTCAAGAGACCCAGTACTTC	CASSLGAGGGQETQYF	TRBJ2-5	16	TRBV7-7	TRBD2	.
TGTGCCAGTAGTCCGTTCGAGGTGAGGGAGGAAGATGGCTACACCTTC	CASSPFEVREEDGYTF	TRBJ1-2	16	TRBV19	.	.
TGTGCCAGCAGCCGCCAGGGCGGCTATGGCTACACCTTC	CASSRQGGYGYTF	TRBJ1-2	13	TRBV9	.	.
TGTGCCAGCAGCCAAGGACTAGCACAAAGACTTAGTTCGAGCTCTGGGGCCAACGTCCTGACTTTC	CASSQGLAQRLSSSSGANVLTF	TRBJ2-6	22	TRBV4-2	TRBD2	.
TGCGCCAGCAGGGCTAGCGGTTCCACCTACGAGCAGTACTTC	CASRASGSTYEQYF	TRBJ2-7	14	TRBV5-1	TRBD2	.
TGTGCCAGCAGCTTGGGGGAAAGACAGGGGATGTCCTACGAGCAGTACTTC	CASSLGERQGMSYEQYF	TRBJ2-7	17	TRBV5-6	TRBD1	once
TGTGCCAGCAGTTGGTCTGGGACAGGGGGCACAGATACGCAGTATTTT	CASSWSGTGGTDTQYF	TRBJ2-3	16	TRBV27	TRBD1	.
TGCAGCGGCAGACAGGGGGCAAATTCACCCCTCCACTTT	CSGRQGANSPLHF	TRBJ1-6	13	TRBV29-1	TRBD1	.